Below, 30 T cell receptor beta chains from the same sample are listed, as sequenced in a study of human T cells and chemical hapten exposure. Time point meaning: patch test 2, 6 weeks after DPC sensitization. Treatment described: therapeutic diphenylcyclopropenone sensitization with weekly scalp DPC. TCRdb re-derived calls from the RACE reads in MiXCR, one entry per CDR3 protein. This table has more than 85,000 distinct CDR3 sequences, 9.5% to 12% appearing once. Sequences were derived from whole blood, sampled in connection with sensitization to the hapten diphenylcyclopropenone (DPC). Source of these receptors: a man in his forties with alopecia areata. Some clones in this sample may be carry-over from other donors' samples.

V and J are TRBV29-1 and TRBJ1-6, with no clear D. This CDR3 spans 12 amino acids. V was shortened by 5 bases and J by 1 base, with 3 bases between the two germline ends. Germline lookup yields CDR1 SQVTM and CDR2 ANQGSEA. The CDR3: CSVMSYNSPLHF. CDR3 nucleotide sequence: TGCAGCGTTATGTCCTATAATTCACCCCTCCACTTT.

The CDR3 region has the DNA TGTGCCAGCAGCGTAGATTCGGGGATGCCCTACGAGCAGTACTTC. Its translation: CASSVDSGMPYEQYF. This rearrangement joins TRBV9 to TRBJ2-7; D possibly corresponds to TRBD2 (5 bases). Germline V lookup: CDR1 SGDLS, CDR2 YYNGEE. This CDR3 contains 15 residues. V was pared by 0 bases and J by 2 bases, with 12 bases between.

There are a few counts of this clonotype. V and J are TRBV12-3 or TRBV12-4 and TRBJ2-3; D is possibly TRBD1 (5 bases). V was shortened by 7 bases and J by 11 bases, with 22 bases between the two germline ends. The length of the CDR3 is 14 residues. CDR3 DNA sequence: TGTGCCAGCAACACAGAGCAGGGCAACAGGAGGCAGTATTTT. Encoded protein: CASNTEQGNRRQYF.

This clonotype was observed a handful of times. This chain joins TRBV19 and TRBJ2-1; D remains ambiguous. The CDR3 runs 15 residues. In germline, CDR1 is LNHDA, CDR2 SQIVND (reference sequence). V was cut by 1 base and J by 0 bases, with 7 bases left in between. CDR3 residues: CASSIGMSSYNEQFF. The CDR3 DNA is TGTGCCAGTAGTATAGGCATGAGCTCCTACAATGAGCAGTTCTTC. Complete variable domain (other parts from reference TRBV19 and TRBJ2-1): DGGITQSPKYLFRKEGQNVTLSCEQNLNHDAMYWYRQDPGQGLRLIYYSQIVNDFQKGDIAEGYSVSREKKESFPLTVTSAQKNPTAFYLCASSIGMSSYNEQFFGPGTRLTVL.

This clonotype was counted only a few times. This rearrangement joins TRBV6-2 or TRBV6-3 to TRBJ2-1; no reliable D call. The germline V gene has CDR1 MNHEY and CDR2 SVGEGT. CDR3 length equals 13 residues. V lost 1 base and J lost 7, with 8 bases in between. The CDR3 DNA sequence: TGTGCCAGCAGTTACTTCACTGGAAATGAGCAGTTCTTC. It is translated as CASSYFTGNEQFF.

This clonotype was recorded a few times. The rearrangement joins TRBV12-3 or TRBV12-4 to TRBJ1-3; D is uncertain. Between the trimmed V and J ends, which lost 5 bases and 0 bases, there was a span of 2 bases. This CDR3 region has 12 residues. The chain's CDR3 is CASSPSGNTIYF. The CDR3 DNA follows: TGTGCCAGCAGTCCCTCTGGAAACACCATATATTTT.

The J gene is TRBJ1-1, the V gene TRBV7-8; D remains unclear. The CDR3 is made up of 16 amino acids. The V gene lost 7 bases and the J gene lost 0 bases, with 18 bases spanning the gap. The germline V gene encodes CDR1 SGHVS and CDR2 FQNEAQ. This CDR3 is CASKPQYQQLNTEAFF. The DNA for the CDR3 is TGTGCCAGCAAGCCCCAATATCAGCAGCTGAACACTGAAGCTTTCTTT.

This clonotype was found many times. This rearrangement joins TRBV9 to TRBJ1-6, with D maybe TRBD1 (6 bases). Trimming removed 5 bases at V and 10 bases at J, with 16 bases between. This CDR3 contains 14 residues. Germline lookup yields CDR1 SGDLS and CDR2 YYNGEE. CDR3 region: CASSLQGVGSPLHF. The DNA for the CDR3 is TGTGCCAGCAGTCTACAGGGAGTAGGGTCACCCCTCCACTTT.

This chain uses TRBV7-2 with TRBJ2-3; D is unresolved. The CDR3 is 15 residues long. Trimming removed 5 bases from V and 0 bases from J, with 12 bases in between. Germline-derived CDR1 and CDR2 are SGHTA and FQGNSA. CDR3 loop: CASSVRPSSTDTQYF. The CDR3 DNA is TGTGCCAGCAGCGTTAGACCCTCGAGCACAGATACGCAGTATTTT.

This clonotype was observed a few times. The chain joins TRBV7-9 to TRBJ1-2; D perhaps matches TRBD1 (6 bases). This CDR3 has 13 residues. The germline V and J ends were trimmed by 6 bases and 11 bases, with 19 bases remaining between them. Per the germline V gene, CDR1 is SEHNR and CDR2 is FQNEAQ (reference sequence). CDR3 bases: TGTGCCAGCAGTTATAGGGGGACGGAAAGGTACACCTTC. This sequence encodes CASSYRGTERYTF.

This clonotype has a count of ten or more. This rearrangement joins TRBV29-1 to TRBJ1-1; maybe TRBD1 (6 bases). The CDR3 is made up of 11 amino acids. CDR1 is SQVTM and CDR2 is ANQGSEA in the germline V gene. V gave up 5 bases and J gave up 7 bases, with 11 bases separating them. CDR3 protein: CSVLWGREAFF. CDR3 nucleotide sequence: TGCAGCGTTCTTTGGGGGCGTGAAGCTTTCTTT.

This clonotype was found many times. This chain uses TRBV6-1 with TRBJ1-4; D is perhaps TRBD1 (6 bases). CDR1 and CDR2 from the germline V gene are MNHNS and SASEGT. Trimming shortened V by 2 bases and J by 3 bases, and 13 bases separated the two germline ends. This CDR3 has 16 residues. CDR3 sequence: CASSESSGASNEKLFF. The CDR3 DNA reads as TGTGCCAGCAGTGAATCTTCAGGGGCCTCTAATGAAAAACTGTTTTTT.

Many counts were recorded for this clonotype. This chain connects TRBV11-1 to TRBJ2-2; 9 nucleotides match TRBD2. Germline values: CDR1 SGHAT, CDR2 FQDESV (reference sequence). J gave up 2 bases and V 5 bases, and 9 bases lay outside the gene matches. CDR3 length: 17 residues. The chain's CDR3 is CASSPNGLAINTGELFF. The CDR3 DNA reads TGTGCCAGCAGCCCGAACGGACTAGCGATAAACACCGGGGAGCTGTTTTTT. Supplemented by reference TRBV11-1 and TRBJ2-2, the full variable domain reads EAEVAQSPRYKITEKSQAVAFWCDPISGHATLYWYRQILGQGPELLVQFQDESVVDDSQLPKDRFSAERLKGVDSTLKIQPAELGDSAMYLCASSPNGLAINTGELFFGEGSRLTVL.

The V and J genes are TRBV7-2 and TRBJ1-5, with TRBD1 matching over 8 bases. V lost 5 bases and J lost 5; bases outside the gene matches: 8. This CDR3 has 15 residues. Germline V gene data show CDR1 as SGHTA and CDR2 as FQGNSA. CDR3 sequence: CASSLGQGGYQPQHF. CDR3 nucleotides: TGTGCCAGCAGCCTTGGACAGGGAGGGTATCAGCCCCAGCATTTT.

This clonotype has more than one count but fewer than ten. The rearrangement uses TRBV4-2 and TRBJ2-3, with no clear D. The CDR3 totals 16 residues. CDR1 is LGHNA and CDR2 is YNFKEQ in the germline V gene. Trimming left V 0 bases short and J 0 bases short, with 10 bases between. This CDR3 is CASSQDGDGSTDTQYF. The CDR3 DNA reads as TGTGCCAGCAGCCAAGACGGCGATGGAAGCACAGATACGCAGTATTTT.

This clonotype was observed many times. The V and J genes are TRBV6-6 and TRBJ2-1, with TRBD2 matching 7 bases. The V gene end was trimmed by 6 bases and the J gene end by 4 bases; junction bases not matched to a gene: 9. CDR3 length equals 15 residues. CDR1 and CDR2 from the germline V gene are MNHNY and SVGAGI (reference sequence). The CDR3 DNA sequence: TGTGCCAGCAGCGCTCGCGCGGGGGATTACAATGAGCAGTTCTTC. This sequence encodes CASSARAGDYNEQFF.

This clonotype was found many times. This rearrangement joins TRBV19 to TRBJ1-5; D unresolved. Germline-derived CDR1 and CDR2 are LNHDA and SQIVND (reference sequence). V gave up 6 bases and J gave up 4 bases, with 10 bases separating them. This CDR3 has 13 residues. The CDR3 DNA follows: TGTGCCAGTAGCGACACCATTAATCAGCCCCAGCATTTT. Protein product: CASSDTINQPQHF.

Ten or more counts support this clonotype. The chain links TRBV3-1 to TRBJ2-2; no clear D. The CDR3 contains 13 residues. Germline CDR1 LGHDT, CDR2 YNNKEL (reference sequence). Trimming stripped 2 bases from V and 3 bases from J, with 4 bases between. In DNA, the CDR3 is TGTGCCAGCAGCCAATCGCACACCGGGGAGCTGTTTTTT. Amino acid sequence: CASSQSHTGELFF. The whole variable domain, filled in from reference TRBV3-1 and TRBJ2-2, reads DTAVSQTPKYLVTQMGNDKSIKCEQNLGHDTMYWYKQDSKKFLKIMFSYNNKELIINETVPNRFSPKSPDKAHLNLHINSLELGDSAVYFCASSQSHTGELFFGEGSRLTVL.

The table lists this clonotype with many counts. CDR3 amino acids: CNPTPPGRARETQYF. The CDR3 coding sequence is TGCAACCCCACGCCCCCCGGGAGGGCCCGGGAGACCCAGTACTTC. The rearrangement uses TRBV29-1 and TRBJ2-5, with 8 bases identical to TRBD2. Per the germline V gene, CDR1 is SQVTM and CDR2 is ANQGSEA. This CDR3 spans 15 amino acids.

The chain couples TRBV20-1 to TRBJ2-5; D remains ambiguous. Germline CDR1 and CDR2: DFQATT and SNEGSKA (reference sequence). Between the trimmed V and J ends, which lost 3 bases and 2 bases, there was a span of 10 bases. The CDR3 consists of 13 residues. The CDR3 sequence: CSASAPRQETQYF. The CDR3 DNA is TGCAGTGCTAGTGCACCTCGGCAAGAGACCCAGTACTTC.

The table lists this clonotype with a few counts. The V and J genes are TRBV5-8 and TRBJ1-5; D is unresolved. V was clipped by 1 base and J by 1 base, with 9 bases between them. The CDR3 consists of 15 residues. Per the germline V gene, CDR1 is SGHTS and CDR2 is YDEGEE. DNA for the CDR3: TGTGCCAGCAGCTTGAAGTGGATAAGCAATCAGCCCCAGCATTTT. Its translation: CASSLKWISNQPQHF.

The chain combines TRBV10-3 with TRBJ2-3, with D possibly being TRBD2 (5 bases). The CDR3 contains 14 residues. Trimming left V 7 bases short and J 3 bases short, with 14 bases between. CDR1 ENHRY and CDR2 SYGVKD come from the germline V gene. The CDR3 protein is CAITRGSDTDTQYF. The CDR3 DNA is TGTGCCATCACCCGGGGTAGCGATACAGATACGCAGTATTTT.

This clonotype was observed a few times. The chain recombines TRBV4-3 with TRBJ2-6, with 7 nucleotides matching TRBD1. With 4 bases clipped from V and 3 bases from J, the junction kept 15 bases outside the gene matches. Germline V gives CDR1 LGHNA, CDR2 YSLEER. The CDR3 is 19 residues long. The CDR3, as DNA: TGCGCCAGCAGCCTAGTTATCACAGGGGCTGGGGTTGGGGCCAACGTCCTGACTTTC. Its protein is CASSLVITGAGVGANVLTF.

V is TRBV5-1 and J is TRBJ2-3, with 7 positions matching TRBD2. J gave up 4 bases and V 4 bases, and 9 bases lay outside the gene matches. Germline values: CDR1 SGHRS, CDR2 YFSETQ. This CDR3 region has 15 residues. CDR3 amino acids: CASSQRGAGADTQYF. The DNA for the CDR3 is TGCGCCAGCAGCCAAAGAGGGGCGGGAGCAGATACGCAGTATTTT. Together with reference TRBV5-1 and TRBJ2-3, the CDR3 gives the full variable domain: KAGVTQTPRYLIKTRGQQVTLSCSPISGHRSVSWYQQTPGQGLQFLFEYFSETQRNKGNFPGRFSGRQFSNSRSEMNVSTLELGDSALYLCASSQRGAGADTQYFGPGTRLTVL.

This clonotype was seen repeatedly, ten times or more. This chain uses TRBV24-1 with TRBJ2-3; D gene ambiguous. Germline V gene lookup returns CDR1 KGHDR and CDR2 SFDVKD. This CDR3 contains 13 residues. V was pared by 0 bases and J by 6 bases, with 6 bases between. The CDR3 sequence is CATSDLQPDTQYF. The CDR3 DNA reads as TGTGCCACCAGTGATTTGCAACCCGATACGCAGTATTTT.

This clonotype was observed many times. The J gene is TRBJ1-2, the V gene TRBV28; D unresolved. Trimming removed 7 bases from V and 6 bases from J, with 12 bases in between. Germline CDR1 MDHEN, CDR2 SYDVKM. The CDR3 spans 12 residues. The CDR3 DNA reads TGTGCCAGCAAGGAAAGGTTGGATGGCTACACCTTC. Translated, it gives CASKERLDGYTF.

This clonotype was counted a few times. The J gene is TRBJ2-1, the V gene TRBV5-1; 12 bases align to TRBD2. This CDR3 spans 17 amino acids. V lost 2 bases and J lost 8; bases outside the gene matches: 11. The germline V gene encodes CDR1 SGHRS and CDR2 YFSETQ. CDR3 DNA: TGCGCCAGCAGCTTCGGACTAGCGGGGCCCCGCTCCGATGAGCAGTTCTTC. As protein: CASSFGLAGPRSDEQFF.

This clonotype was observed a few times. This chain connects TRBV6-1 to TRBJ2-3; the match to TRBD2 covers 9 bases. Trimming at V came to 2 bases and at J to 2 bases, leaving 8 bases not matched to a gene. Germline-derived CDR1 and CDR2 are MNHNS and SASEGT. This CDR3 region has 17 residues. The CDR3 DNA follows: TGTGCCAGCAGTGAAAGGGAGGCTAGCGGGAACACAGATACGCAGTATTTT. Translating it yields CASSEREASGNTDTQYF.

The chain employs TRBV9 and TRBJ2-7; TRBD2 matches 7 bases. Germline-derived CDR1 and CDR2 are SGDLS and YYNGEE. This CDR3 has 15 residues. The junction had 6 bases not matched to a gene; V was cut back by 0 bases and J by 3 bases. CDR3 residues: CASSVAAGVSYEQYF. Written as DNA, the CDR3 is TGTGCCAGCAGCGTAGCGGCGGGAGTGAGCTACGAGCAGTACTTC.

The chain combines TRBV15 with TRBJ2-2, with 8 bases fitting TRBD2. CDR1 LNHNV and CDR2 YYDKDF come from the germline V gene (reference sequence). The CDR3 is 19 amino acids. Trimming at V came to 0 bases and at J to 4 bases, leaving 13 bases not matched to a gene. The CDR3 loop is CATSRDSPRLARVTGELFF. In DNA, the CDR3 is TGTGCCACCAGCAGAGATAGCCCTCGACTAGCGCGGGTCACCGGGGAGCTGTTTTTT.